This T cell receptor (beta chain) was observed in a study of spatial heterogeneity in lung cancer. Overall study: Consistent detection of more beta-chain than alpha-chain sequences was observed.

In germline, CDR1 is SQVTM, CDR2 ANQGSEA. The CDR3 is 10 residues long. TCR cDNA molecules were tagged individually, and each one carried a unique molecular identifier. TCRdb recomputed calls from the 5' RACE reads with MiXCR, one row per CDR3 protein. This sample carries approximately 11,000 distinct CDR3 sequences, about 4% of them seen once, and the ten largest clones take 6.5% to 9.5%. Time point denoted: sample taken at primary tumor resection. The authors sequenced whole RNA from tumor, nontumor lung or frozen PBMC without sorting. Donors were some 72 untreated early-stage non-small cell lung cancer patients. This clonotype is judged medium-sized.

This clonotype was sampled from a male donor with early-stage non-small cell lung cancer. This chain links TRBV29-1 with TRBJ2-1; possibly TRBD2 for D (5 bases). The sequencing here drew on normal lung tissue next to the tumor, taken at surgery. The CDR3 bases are TGCACCGCATCCGAGGGTGAGCAGTTCTTC. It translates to CTASEGEQFF.